The 7 T cell receptor beta chains in this list originate from one sample, sequenced in a study of T cell responses to AZD1222 COVID-19 vaccine. The table came from immunoSEQ multiplex PCR; TCRdb's copy has only in-frame clones and leaves some out. There are 77,000 or so clones in the sample; 70% to 90% occur only once, and about 20% lies in the top ten. The material sequenced was peripheral blood, taken on day 0 of AZD1222 vaccination. The receptors here all came from an adult in good health.

Here the CDR3 DNA reads TGTGCCATCTCTACCAACACAGCGAACACCGGGGAGCTGTTTTTT. It translates to CAISTNTANTGELFF. The chain couples TRBV10-3 to TRBJ2-2, with D hard to call. Germline V CDR1 and CDR2: ENHRY, SYGVKD. The CDR3 spans 15 residues. V lost 8 bases and J 0 bases, leaving 13 bases between the germline ends.

Only one count was recorded for this clone. V gene TRBV5-8 combines with J gene TRBJ2-1; 7 nucleotides line up with TRBD2. The CDR3 sequence is 17 residues long. V lost 4 bases to trimming and J lost 0 bases; unmatched junction nucleotides: 10. Germline CDR1 is SGHTS and CDR2 is YDEGEE. The CDR3 region has the DNA TGTGCCAGCAGCGGATCGCGCGGGGGTAGCTCCTACAATGAGCAGTTCTTC. This codes for CASSGSRGGSSYNEQFF.

This clone showed up just once. The chain recombines TRBV5-6 with TRBJ2-3, with TRBD2 identical over 13 bases. This CDR3 contains 19 residues. CDR1 and CDR2 (germline): SGHDT, YYEEEE. The V and J ends lost 4 bases and 1 base, in that order; junction bases with no gene match: 12. The CDR3 region has the DNA TGTGCCAGCAGCACGGACGGGACTAGCGGGGCGGCTCGCACAGATACGCAGTATTTT. Residues: CASSTDGTSGAARTDTQYF. Complete variable domain (other parts from reference TRBV5-6 and TRBJ2-3): DAGVTQSPTHLIKTRGQQVTLRCSPKSGHDTVSWYQQALGQGPQFIFQYYEEEERQRGNFPDRFSGHQFPNYSSELNVNALLLGDSALYLCASSTDGTSGAARTDTQYFGPGTRLTVL.

A few counts support this clone. The chain combines TRBV9 with TRBJ1-3, with 7 bases identical to TRBD1. Trimming took 4 bases from V and 3 from J; bases not matched to a gene: 13. Germline CDR1 and CDR2: SGDLS and YYNGEE. This CDR3 is built from 17 residues. Written as DNA, the CDR3 is TGTGCCAGCAGCCTCAACCCCCAGGGGGATGGTGGAAACACCATATATTTT. It is translated as CASSLNPQGDGGNTIYF.

The V call is TRBV7-2, the J call TRBJ2-5; maybe TRBD1 (7 bases). The germline gives CDR1 SGHTA, CDR2 FQGNSA. The CDR3 length is 17 residues. With 5 bases removed from V and 5 bases from J, the gap between germline ends came to 24 bases. DNA of the CDR3: TGTGCCAGCAGCCTCGTTCAGGGGGGCAAACCTTTCGAGACCCAGTACTTC. Residues: CASSLVQGGKPFETQYF.

The chain is built from TRBV11-1 and TRBJ2-2, with D maybe TRBD2 (6 bases). Trimming shortened V by 6 bases and J by 1 base, and 15 bases separated the two germline ends. Germline CDR1 is SGHAT and CDR2 is FQDESV (reference sequence). The CDR3 length is 16 residues. CDR3 in amino acids: CASRSNGGVNTGELFF. For the CDR3, the DNA is TGTGCCAGCAGAAGTAATGGAGGGGTGAACACCGGGGAGCTGTTTTTT. The entire variable domain, with the rest obtained from reference TRBV11-1 and TRBJ2-2, is as follows: EAEVAQSPRYKITEKSQAVAFWCDPISGHATLYWYRQILGQGPELLVQFQDESVVDDSQLPKDRFSAERLKGVDSTLKIQPAELGDSAMYLCASRSNGGVNTGELFFGEGSRLTVL.

The CDR3 spells CASSLEAGPGSGNTIYF. CDR3 DNA: TGCGCCAGCAGCTTGGAGGCGGGACCTGGATCTGGAAACACCATATATTTT. This sequence joins TRBV5-1 and TRBJ1-3, with D perhaps TRBD1 (5 bases). Trimming left V 0 bases short and J 1 base short, with 14 bases between. The CDR3 contains 17 residues. The germline CDR1 and CDR2 sequences are SGHRS and YFSETQ.